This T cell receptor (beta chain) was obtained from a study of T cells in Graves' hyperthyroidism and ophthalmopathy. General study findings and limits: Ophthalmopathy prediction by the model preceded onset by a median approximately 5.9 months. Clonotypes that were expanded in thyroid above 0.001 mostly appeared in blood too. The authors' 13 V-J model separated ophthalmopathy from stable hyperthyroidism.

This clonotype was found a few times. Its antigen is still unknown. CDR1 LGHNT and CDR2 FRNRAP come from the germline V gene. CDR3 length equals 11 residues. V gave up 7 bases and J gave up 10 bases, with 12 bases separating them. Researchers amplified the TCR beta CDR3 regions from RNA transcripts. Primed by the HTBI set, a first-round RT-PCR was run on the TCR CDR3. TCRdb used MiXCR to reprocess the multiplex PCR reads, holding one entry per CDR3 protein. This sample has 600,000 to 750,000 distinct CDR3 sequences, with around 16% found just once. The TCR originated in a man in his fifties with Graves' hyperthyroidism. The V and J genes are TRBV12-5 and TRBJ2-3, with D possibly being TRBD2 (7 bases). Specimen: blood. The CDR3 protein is CASAWEGAQYF. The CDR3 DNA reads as TGTGCTAGTGCCTGGGAGGGGGCGCAGTATTTT.